A selection of T cell receptor beta chains follows, all from one sample in a study of cytomegalovirus exposure and HLA in healthy donors. Profiled with immunoSEQ multiplex PCR; TCRdb holds only in-frame clones, not every one. The sample yields about 120,000 clones, roughly 70% seen once. Sample: PBMCs. The receptors were sampled from a woman in her thirties or forties in good health and CMV-seropositive. The CDR3 runs from the conserved cysteine through the conserved F or W. D genes are given only for firm matches. The listing skips clone size in some rows; elsewhere it reads once, few, many or a size class.

TGTGCCAGCAGCTTGGGGGCAGGGTTCGACGAGCAGTACTTC,CASSLGAGFDEQYF,TRBJ2-7,TRBV5-6,-,few
TGTGCCTGGAGTTGGGGACAGGGGTCCTACGAGCAGTACTTC,CAWSWGQGSYEQYF,TRBJ2-7,TRBV30,TRBD1,-
TGTGCCAGCAGTTTTCAGGGTAAGGACACTGAAGCTTTCTTT,CASSFQGKDTEAFF,TRBJ1-1,TRBV6-5,-,-
TGTGCCAGCAGCTTAGGCCGGGACAGGGGTAGGTCCTACGAGCAGTACTTC,CASSLGRDRGRSYEQYF,TRBJ2-7,TRBV13,TRBD1,few
TGTGCCAGCAGCGTTGGGGGGGGGCCTCTCTACAATGAGCAGTTCTTC,CASSVGGGPLYNEQFF,TRBJ2-1,TRBV9,-,-
TGTGCCAGCAGTTACTCGAAAGCGGGTGGACAAGAGACCCAGTACTTC,CASSYSKAGGQETQYF,TRBJ2-5,TRBV6-5,-,-
TGTGCCAGCGGATGGCGTGACAGAACCTACGAGCAGTACTTC,CASGWRDRTYEQYF,TRBJ2-7,TRBV19,-,once
TGTGCCAGCAGTTTAGTGCCTATCTCTGGGGCCAACGTCCTGACTTTC,CASSLVPISGANVLTF,TRBJ2-6,TRBV27,-,-
TGTGCCAGCAGTACAAGCGGACTAGCGGGCTCCTACAATGAGCAGTTCTTC,CASSTSGLAGSYNEQFF,TRBJ2-1,TRBV27,TRBD2,-
TGTGCCAGCAGTTACCAGGGGAGGGCCCACTTC,CASSYQGRAHF,TRBJ2-7,TRBV6-5,-,once
TGTGCCAGCAGCTTAAACCCAGGGAACACTGAAGCTTTCTTT,CASSLNPGNTEAFF,TRBJ1-1,TRBV7-6,-,once
TGCGCCAGCAGCCAGGATCCAGGGGCCTACCAAGAGACCCAGTACTTC,CASSQDPGAYQETQYF,TRBJ2-5,TRBV5-1,-,-